This TCR beta chain was captured by sequencing in a study of shared clonotypes between healthy human individuals. CD45RO-negative, CCR7-selected cells formed the naive CD8 fraction, which excluded terminally differentiated effector memory CD45RA+ cells. Overall study findings and caveats: Although depth was large, rarefaction showed that sequencing of the sorted subsets was incomplete.

The V gene end was trimmed by 6 bases and the J gene end by 4 bases; junction bases not matched to a gene: 3. This CDR3 region has 13 residues. Germline CDR1 is SQVTM and CDR2 is ANQGSEA. An approximately 210 ng quantity of DNA, 30,000 to 35,000 T cell genomes, went into the sorted-subset replicate PCRs. Sequencing was performed with immunoSEQ multiplex PCR; in TCRdb, only in-frame clones are kept and a portion is missing. The top ten clones hold roughly 0.1% of a sample with about 650,000 clones, around 95% of them seen once. Details on this clone: Its specificity is not known.

Sequenced sample: naive CD8+ T cells sorted from blood. V and J are TRBV29-1 and TRBJ2-1; 10 bases line up with TRBD2. The clonotype comes from a woman younger than 45 in good health. The CDR3 DNA reads as TGCAGCGTGGGACTAGCGACTTACAATGAGCAGTTCTTC. Its translation is CSVGLATYNEQFF.